The clone carrying this TCR beta chain was recorded only once. This sample is drawn from a study of CD8 T cells in Susac syndrome. The multiple sclerosis controls were treatment-naive patients, and their relapsing-remitting disease was stable or active. FACS was used to enrich TEMRA cells, whereas the CD8+ and CD4+ T cells were obtained by negative isolation. Random-hexamer reverse transcription was applied to about 0.45 to 1 ug RNA. Amplification of TCR beta CDR3 used immunoSEQ multiplex PCR across 54 Vbeta and 13 Jbeta. One entry per CDR3 protein results from TCRdb running MiXCR on the immunoSEQ multiplex PCR reads. The table shows about 130,000 distinct CDR3 sequences, with about 92% occurring only once. This CDR3 is built from 16 residues. CDR1 and CDR2 from the germline V gene are SGHAT and FQNNGV. Trimming cost V 3 bases and J 4 bases, with 15 bases left between them.

V is TRBV11-2 and J is TRBJ2-2; D perhaps matches TRBD2 (6 bases). The sequence was collected from a human donor with multiple sclerosis. The material sequenced was CD8+ T cells from PBMCs. The CDR3 here is CASSLYGLGGTGELFF. The CDR3 bases are TGTGCCAGCAGCTTGTATGGACTGGGGGGCACCGGGGAGCTGTTTTTT.